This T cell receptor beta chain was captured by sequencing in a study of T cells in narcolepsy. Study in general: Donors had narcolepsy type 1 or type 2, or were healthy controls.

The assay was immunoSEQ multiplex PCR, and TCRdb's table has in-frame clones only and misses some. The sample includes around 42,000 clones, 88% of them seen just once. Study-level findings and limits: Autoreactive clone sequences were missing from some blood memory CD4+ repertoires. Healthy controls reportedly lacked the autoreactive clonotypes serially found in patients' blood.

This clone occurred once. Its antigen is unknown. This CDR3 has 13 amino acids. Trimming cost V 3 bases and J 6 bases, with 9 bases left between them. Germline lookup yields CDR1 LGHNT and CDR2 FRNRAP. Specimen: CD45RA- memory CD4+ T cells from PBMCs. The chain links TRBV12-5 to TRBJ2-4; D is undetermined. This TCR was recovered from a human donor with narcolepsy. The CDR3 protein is CASGLTGGNIQYF. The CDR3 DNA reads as TGTGCTAGTGGTTTAACCGGCGGAAACATTCAGTACTTC.